Listed below are T cell receptor beta chains from one sample, sequenced in a study of cytomegalovirus exposure and HLA in healthy donors. The protocol was immunoSEQ multiplex PCR, while the TCRdb copy is restricted to in-frame clones and leaves out a portion. The sample holds approximately 150,000 clones, 77% seen once. Material for sequencing was PBMCs. These receptors came from a male donor in good health and CMV-seropositive. Both conserved end residues are part of each CDR3. Each record gives: clone size, J gene, V gene, D gene, CDR3 DNA, CDR3 protein. The D gene is left open where the match is weak. Clone size appears in some rows only: once, few, many, or a class for an expanded clone.

clone_size: .
j_call: TRBJ2-1
v_call: TRBV5-1
d_call: .
cdr3_nt: TGCGCCAGCAGCTTGGGAGAGATTGAGCAGTTCTTC
cdr3_aa: CASSLGEIEQFF

clone_size: once
j_call: TRBJ2-6
v_call: TRBV7-2
d_call: .
cdr3_nt: TGTGCCAGCAGCTTTTCGGGGATCTCTGGGGCCAACGTCCTGACTTTC
cdr3_aa: CASSFSGISGANVLTF

clone_size: .
j_call: TRBJ1-3
v_call: TRBV7-9
d_call: TRBD1
cdr3_nt: TGTGCCAGCAGCCGGACAGGGAGTGGCGCTGGAAACACCATATATTTT
cdr3_aa: CASSRTGSGAGNTIYF

clone_size: .
j_call: TRBJ2-4
v_call: TRBV7-2
d_call: .
cdr3_nt: TGTGCCAGCAGCTTAGAGGCGGGGGCCGGAAACATTCAGTACTTC
cdr3_aa: CASSLEAGAGNIQYF

clone_size: .
j_call: TRBJ1-3
v_call: TRBV6-6
d_call: .
cdr3_nt: TGTGCCAGCAGTAAGGAGGGAAATAGAAACACCATATATTTT
cdr3_aa: CASSKEGNRNTIYF

clone_size: .
j_call: TRBJ2-7
v_call: TRBV2
d_call: TRBD2
cdr3_nt: TGTGCCAGCAGTGACGGGGCGGGGAGGGCCTACGAGCAGTACTTC
cdr3_aa: CASSDGAGRAYEQYF

clone_size: .
j_call: TRBJ2-2
v_call: TRBV7-2
d_call: .
cdr3_nt: TGTGCCAGCAGCTTAGGGAGAAGAGAAACCGGGGAGCTGTTTTTT
cdr3_aa: CASSLGRRETGELFF

clone_size: .
j_call: TRBJ1-5
v_call: TRBV5-1
d_call: .
cdr3_nt: TGCGCCAGCAGCTTAGGGGGGGGGCAGCCCCAGCATTTT
cdr3_aa: CASSLGGGQPQHF

clone_size: few
j_call: TRBJ2-1
v_call: TRBV5-1
d_call: .
cdr3_nt: TGCGCCAGCAGCTTGGACAACAATGAGCAGTTCTTC
cdr3_aa: CASSLDNNEQFF

clone_size: .
j_call: TRBJ1-2
v_call: TRBV6-1
d_call: TRBD1
cdr3_nt: TGTGCCAGCAGTGTCCGGACAGGTTTAGGGGGCTACACCTTC
cdr3_aa: CASSVRTGLGGYTF

clone_size: .
j_call: TRBJ1-2
v_call: TRBV6-1
d_call: TRBD1
cdr3_nt: TGTGCCAGCAGTTTACAGGGGAGTTCCTATGGCTACACCTTC
cdr3_aa: CASSLQGSSYGYTF

clone_size: .
j_call: TRBJ2-7
v_call: TRBV10-1
d_call: TRBD1
cdr3_nt: TGCGCCAGCGGTCGACCGGGACAGGGGAGGAACGAGCAGTACTTC
cdr3_aa: CASGRPGQGRNEQYF

clone_size: .
j_call: TRBJ2-5
v_call: TRBV27
d_call: TRBD1
cdr3_nt: TGTGCCAGCAGTTGGGGACAGGGGGCTACCCAAGAGACCCAGTACTTC
cdr3_aa: CASSWGQGATQETQYF

clone_size: .
j_call: TRBJ2-3
v_call: TRBV5-3
d_call: TRBD1
cdr3_nt: TGTGCCAGAAGCTCCATTGAGGGACAGGATGGGTCAGATACGCAGTATTTT
cdr3_aa: CARSSIEGQDGSDTQYF

clone_size: .
j_call: TRBJ2-2
v_call: TRBV12-5
d_call: TRBD2
cdr3_nt: TGTGCTAGTGGTTTGGTACGGGCGGGGGGACTGCACAGGAACACCGGGGAGCTGTTTTTT
cdr3_aa: CASGLVRAGGLHRNTGELFF

clone_size: .
j_call: TRBJ2-5
v_call: TRBV7-2
d_call: .
cdr3_nt: TGTGCCAGCAGCCTAGGCAGGCAAGAGACCCAGTACTTC
cdr3_aa: CASSLGRQETQYF

clone_size: .
j_call: TRBJ1-1
v_call: TRBV5-1
d_call: TRBD1
cdr3_nt: TGCGCCAGCAGCCCGGGGACAGGGTTGGTCACTGAAGCTTTCTTT
cdr3_aa: CASSPGTGLVTEAFF

clone_size: .
j_call: TRBJ2-3
v_call: TRBV7-3
d_call: TRBD2
cdr3_nt: TGTGCCAGCAGCTCCGGGACTAGCCGGACAGATACGCAGTATTTT
cdr3_aa: CASSSGTSRTDTQYF

clone_size: .
j_call: TRBJ2-5
v_call: TRBV4-1
d_call: .
cdr3_nt: TGCGCCAGCAGCCAAACAGGGAGGGGTTCAGAGACCCAGTACTTC
cdr3_aa: CASSQTGRGSETQYF

clone_size: once
j_call: TRBJ1-6
v_call: TRBV5-1
d_call: .
cdr3_nt: TGCGCCAGCAGCCCCCGGTTGTCAGGGCTCTCCTCCTATAATTCACCCCTCCACTTT
cdr3_aa: CASSPRLSGLSSYNSPLHF

clone_size: .
j_call: TRBJ2-7
v_call: TRBV30
d_call: .
cdr3_nt: TGTGCCTGGAGTGTATCAGGGGCCCCCGGCGAGCAGTACTTC
cdr3_aa: CAWSVSGAPGEQYF

clone_size: .
j_call: TRBJ1-1
v_call: TRBV30
d_call: .
cdr3_nt: TGTGCCTGGAGACAAACAGGGACTGAAGCTTTCTTT
cdr3_aa: CAWRQTGTEAFF

clone_size: .
j_call: TRBJ2-5
v_call: TRBV4-1
d_call: .
cdr3_nt: TGCGCCACCGGCGGGTCGGGGTTAGAGACCCAGTACTTC
cdr3_aa: CATGGSGLETQYF

clone_size: .
j_call: TRBJ1-3
v_call: TRBV9
d_call: .
cdr3_nt: TGTGCCAGCAGCGCCAGGGGAGATGGAAACACCATATATTTT
cdr3_aa: CASSARGDGNTIYF

clone_size: once
j_call: TRBJ2-2
v_call: TRBV7-9
d_call: TRBD1
cdr3_nt: TGTTCCAGCAGCCCACGGGACAGTAACACCGGGGAGCTGTTTTTT
cdr3_aa: CSSSPRDSNTGELFF

clone_size: .
j_call: TRBJ2-3
v_call: TRBV30
d_call: TRBD2
cdr3_nt: TGTGCCGGGAGCGGGGGGGCCACAGATACGCAGTATTTT
cdr3_aa: CAGSGGATDTQYF

clone_size: .
j_call: TRBJ1-1
v_call: TRBV5-1
d_call: .
cdr3_nt: TGCGCCAGCAGCCCGATGGCGGGAGTAAACACTGAAGCTTTCTTT
cdr3_aa: CASSPMAGVNTEAFF

clone_size: .
j_call: TRBJ2-1
v_call: TRBV5-8
d_call: .
cdr3_nt: TGTGCCAGCAGCTTGTGGGGCAGTCCGGATGAGCAGTTCTTC
cdr3_aa: CASSLWGSPDEQFF

clone_size: .
j_call: TRBJ1-5
v_call: TRBV2
d_call: TRBD1
cdr3_nt: TGTGCCAGCAGTGCTCCGGGACAGGCTGTGAATCAGCCCCAGCATTTT
cdr3_aa: CASSAPGQAVNQPQHF

clone_size: .
j_call: TRBJ2-3
v_call: TRBV29-1
d_call: TRBD2
cdr3_nt: TGCAGCGTTGACCTGACTAGCGGGGCGATCACAGATACGCAGTATTTT
cdr3_aa: CSVDLTSGAITDTQYF

clone_size: .
j_call: TRBJ2-1
v_call: TRBV15
d_call: .
cdr3_nt: TGTGCCACCAGCAGAGCCCGTTGGCAGGGGATTAACAATGAGCAGTTCTTC
cdr3_aa: CATSRARWQGINNEQFF

clone_size: few
j_call: TRBJ2-1
v_call: TRBV11-3
d_call: TRBD2
cdr3_nt: TGTGCCAGCAGCGAGACTAGCGGGGGCTTGGGTGAGCAGTTCTTC
cdr3_aa: CASSETSGGLGEQFF

clone_size: .
j_call: TRBJ1-2
v_call: TRBV27
d_call: .
cdr3_nt: TGTGCCAGCAGTTTATCACGCGAGGCTCGCTACACCTTC
cdr3_aa: CASSLSREARYTF

clone_size: .
j_call: TRBJ1-5
v_call: TRBV11-2
d_call: .
cdr3_nt: TGTGCCAGCAGCTTGGGGCAAGGGGTCAATCAGCCCCAGCATTTT
cdr3_aa: CASSLGQGVNQPQHF

clone_size: .
j_call: TRBJ2-5
v_call: TRBV7-2
d_call: TRBD1
cdr3_nt: TGTGCCAGCAGCTTAGCGACAGGGGATTGGGAGACCCAGTACTTC
cdr3_aa: CASSLATGDWETQYF

clone_size: few
j_call: TRBJ2-7
v_call: TRBV6-6
d_call: .
cdr3_nt: TGTGCCAGCAGTTCCCAGGACTCTCCCTTCTTCGGGGACTTC
cdr3_aa: CASSSQDSPFFGDF

clone_size: .
j_call: TRBJ2-1
v_call: TRBV7-2
d_call: TRBD2
cdr3_nt: TGTGCCAGCAGCCGGACTAGCGGGGGGGCCTCGGCGTATGAGCAGTTCTTC
cdr3_aa: CASSRTSGGASAYEQFF

clone_size: .
j_call: TRBJ1-1
v_call: TRBV12-5
d_call: TRBD1
cdr3_nt: TGTGCTAGTGGTTTGTCCCCTACAGGGGTAGACACTGAAGCTTTCTTT
cdr3_aa: CASGLSPTGVDTEAFF

clone_size: .
j_call: TRBJ2-5
v_call: TRBV15
d_call: .
cdr3_nt: TGTGCCACCAGCGGAGCCGGGGAGACCCAGTACTTC
cdr3_aa: CATSGAGETQYF

clone_size: .
j_call: TRBJ1-5
v_call: TRBV18
d_call: .
cdr3_nt: TGTGCCAGCTCACCACCCCTCGGGGGCAATCAGCCCCAGCATTTT
cdr3_aa: CASSPPLGGNQPQHF

clone_size: few
j_call: TRBJ1-1
v_call: TRBV5-1
d_call: .
cdr3_nt: TGCGCCAGCAGCCTAACGAACACTGAAGCTTTCTTT
cdr3_aa: CASSLTNTEAFF

clone_size: .
j_call: TRBJ2-3
v_call: TRBV5-1
d_call: .
cdr3_nt: TGCGCCAGCAGCCCCGGTGGGGGGACAGATACGCAGTATTTT
cdr3_aa: CASSPGGGTDTQYF

clone_size: .
j_call: TRBJ2-1
v_call: TRBV5-1
d_call: TRBD2
cdr3_nt: TGCGCCAGCAGCAGACTAGCGGGGGTGCCGTCGTTCTTC
cdr3_aa: CASSRLAGVPSFF

clone_size: .
j_call: TRBJ1-4
v_call: TRBV19
d_call: TRBD1
cdr3_nt: TGTGCCAGTAGTATCGGGACAGGGGATGAAAAACTGTTTTTT
cdr3_aa: CASSIGTGDEKLFF

clone_size: .
j_call: TRBJ1-3
v_call: TRBV4-3
d_call: .
cdr3_nt: TGCGCCAGCAGCCAAGATGCGACAGCTGGAAACACCATATATTTT
cdr3_aa: CASSQDATAGNTIYF

clone_size: few
j_call: TRBJ1-2
v_call: TRBV4-1
d_call: .
cdr3_nt: TGCGCCAGCAGCCAGATGTTAGGACGGAGGGATAGTCATGGCTACACCTTC
cdr3_aa: CASSQMLGRRDSHGYTF

clone_size: .
j_call: TRBJ2-7
v_call: TRBV30
d_call: TRBD1
cdr3_nt: TGTGCCTGGAGTGTAATGCAGGGGGATTCCTACGAGCAGTACTTC
cdr3_aa: CAWSVMQGDSYEQYF

clone_size: .
j_call: TRBJ1-1
v_call: TRBV30
d_call: .
cdr3_nt: TGTGCCTGGAGACGCGGCGGGGCCGGGGGGGGAGCTTTCTTT
cdr3_aa: CAWRRGGAGGGAFF

clone_size: .
j_call: TRBJ2-5
v_call: TRBV4-1
d_call: TRBD2
cdr3_nt: TGCGCCAGCAGCCGTATAGGCGGGGGGGCGGGGACCCAGTACTTC
cdr3_aa: CASSRIGGGAGTQYF

clone_size: .
j_call: TRBJ1-4
v_call: TRBV6-1
d_call: .
cdr3_nt: TGTGCCAGCACTGTACAGTTGAATAATGAAAAACTGTTTTTT
cdr3_aa: CASTVQLNNEKLFF

clone_size: .
j_call: TRBJ2-1
v_call: TRBV2
d_call: .
cdr3_nt: TGTGCAGCTAGCGTATCCTACAATGAGCAGTTCTTC
cdr3_aa: CAASVSYNEQFF

clone_size: .
j_call: TRBJ1-1
v_call: TRBV28
d_call: .
cdr3_nt: TGTGCCAGCATGGTGAGGAACACTGAAGCTTTCTTT
cdr3_aa: CASMVRNTEAFF

clone_size: .
j_call: TRBJ1-2
v_call: TRBV2
d_call: .
cdr3_nt: TGTGCCAGCAGTCCAGGGGATCTGAGGGGCTACACCTTC
cdr3_aa: CASSPGDLRGYTF

clone_size: .
j_call: TRBJ1-1
v_call: TRBV27
d_call: .
cdr3_nt: TGTGCCAGCAGGTTCGGACACTCCCTCGGCACTGAAGCTTTCTTT
cdr3_aa: CASRFGHSLGTEAFF